Presented here are 10 T cell receptor beta chains from one specimen sequenced in a study of beta chain features in type 1 diabetes (dated by TCRdb to the late 2010s). Library prep was done by the immunoSEQ multiplex PCR assay. The High Capacity cDNA Reverse Transcription Kit was used to reverse transcribe all of the isolated RNA, meaning that expressed TCRB transcripts were what got sequenced. TCRdb mirrors the immuneACCESS table, restricted to in-frame sequences. Some clones are absent from its copies; in checked studies, under half trace to an unresolved V gene, and the reason for the others is unknown. The sample table holds a few hundred thousand clones, of which 25% to 35% were seen once. Approximately 4% of the sample comes from the top ten. Sequenced sample: central memory CD4+ T cells from blood. The receptors shown here come from a man under 40 in good health.

This clone has a handful of counts. CDR3 amino acids: CASSRGGTAKFEKLFF. The CDR3 nucleotides read TGTGCCAGCAGCCGAGGAGGCACAGCGAAATTTGAAAAACTGTTTTTT. The chain is built from TRBV4-2 and TRBJ1-4, with D unresolved. This CDR3 has 16 amino acids. V was pared by 4 bases and J by 7 bases, with 19 bases between. Germline CDR1 LGHNA, CDR2 YNFKEQ.

The V and J genes are TRBV7-8 and TRBJ2-3; D uncertain. This CDR3 has 13 residues. CDR1 and CDR2 from the germline V gene are SGHVS and FQNEAQ. V was trimmed by 3 bases and J by 6 bases, leaving 10 bases between them. For the CDR3, the DNA is TGTGCCAGCAGCTTTGACCCTAAGGATACGCAGTATTTT. Its translation: CASSFDPKDTQYF.

This clone was seen a single time. The chain is built from TRBV5-1 and TRBJ2-1; TRBD1 agrees at 7 bases. The germline V gene has CDR1 SGHRS and CDR2 YFSETQ. This CDR3 contains 13 residues. Trimming at V came to 7 bases and at J to 6 bases, leaving 7 bases not matched to a gene. Here the CDR3 reads CASAEQGFNEQFF. The DNA of the CDR3 is TGCGCCAGCGCGGAACAGGGGTTCAATGAGCAGTTCTTC.

The table lists this clone with a few counts. The genes are TRBV7-2 and TRBJ1-6, with unresolved D. The CDR3 loop spans 12 amino acids. Germline lookup yields CDR1 SGHTA and CDR2 FQGNSA. With 5 bases removed from V and 7 bases from J, the gap between germline ends came to 6 bases. CDR3 in DNA: TGTGCCAGCAGCGACGGCAATTCACCCCTCCACTTT. Its protein is CASSDGNSPLHF.

This rearrangement joins TRBV2 to TRBJ2-5; 12 nucleotides align to TRBD2. With 6 bases clipped from V and 2 bases from J, the junction kept 16 bases outside the gene matches. The CDR3 is made up of 19 amino acids. Per germline, CDR1 SNHLY and CDR2 FYNNEI. The CDR3 nucleotides are TGTGCCAGCAGCCATATGAGACTAGCGGGGGCCCAACATCAAGAGACCCAGTACTTC. Translated, it gives CASSHMRLAGAQHQETQYF.

This clone has more than one count but fewer than ten. The V gene is TRBV6-5, the J gene TRBJ1-5; 8 positions match TRBD1. The CDR3 contains 13 residues. After removal of 6 bases from V and 7 bases from J, the junction contained 5 bases not matched to a gene. The germline CDR1 and CDR2 sequences are MNHEY and SVGAGI. The CDR3 spells CASSSGGRQPQHF. The DNA of the CDR3 is TGTGCCAGCAGCTCAGGGGGCAGGCAGCCCCAGCATTTT.

The sample holds a few counts of this clone. The chain is built from TRBV27 and TRBJ2-1; TRBD2 aligns across 9 bases. V was clipped by 6 bases and J by 9 bases; unmatched bases: 9. The CDR3 spans 14 residues. Germline loops: CDR1 MNHEY, CDR2 SMNVEV (reference sequence). For the CDR3, the DNA is TGTGCCAGCAGCCGAGAACTACTAGCGGGTGAGCAGTTCTTC. It codes for CASSRELLAGEQFF.

With respect to this clone: One junction end does not reproduce the germline sequence, and a read error may be involved. The CDR3 region is CASSSSGTPLF. The CDR3 coding sequence is TGTGCCAGCAGCTCCTCCGGGACTCCTCTCTTC. The chain recombines TRBV7-9 with TRBJ2-7; D may be TRBD2 (6 bases). The V gene's germline CDR1 is SEHNR and CDR2 FQNEAQ (reference sequence). The CDR3 spans 11 residues.

The V gene is TRBV10-3, the J gene TRBJ2-7; 8 bases are a match to TRBD1. The ends lost 4 bases at V and 5 bases at J; junction bases unmatched: 10. Per the germline V gene, CDR1 is ENHRY and CDR2 is SYGVKD. This CDR3 has 15 amino acids. In DNA form, the CDR3 reads TGTGCCATCAGTGGCCCCGGACAGGGTAGCGACGAGCAGTACTTC. It encodes CAISGPGQGSDEQYF.

In the case of this clone: A much larger clonotype is one base distant, so this may be a read error. This chain links TRBV10-3 with TRBJ2-5; 11 nucleotides align to TRBD2. Germline V gene lookup returns CDR1 ENHRY and CDR2 SYGVKD. CDR3 length: 15 residues. The V segment lost 6 bases and the J segment 8 bases; nucleotides outside the gene matches: 11. CDR3 amino acids: CAISAGVAGGETQYF. The CDR3 DNA sequence: TGTGCCATCAGCGCCGGGGTAGCGGGGGGGGAAACCCAGTACTTC.